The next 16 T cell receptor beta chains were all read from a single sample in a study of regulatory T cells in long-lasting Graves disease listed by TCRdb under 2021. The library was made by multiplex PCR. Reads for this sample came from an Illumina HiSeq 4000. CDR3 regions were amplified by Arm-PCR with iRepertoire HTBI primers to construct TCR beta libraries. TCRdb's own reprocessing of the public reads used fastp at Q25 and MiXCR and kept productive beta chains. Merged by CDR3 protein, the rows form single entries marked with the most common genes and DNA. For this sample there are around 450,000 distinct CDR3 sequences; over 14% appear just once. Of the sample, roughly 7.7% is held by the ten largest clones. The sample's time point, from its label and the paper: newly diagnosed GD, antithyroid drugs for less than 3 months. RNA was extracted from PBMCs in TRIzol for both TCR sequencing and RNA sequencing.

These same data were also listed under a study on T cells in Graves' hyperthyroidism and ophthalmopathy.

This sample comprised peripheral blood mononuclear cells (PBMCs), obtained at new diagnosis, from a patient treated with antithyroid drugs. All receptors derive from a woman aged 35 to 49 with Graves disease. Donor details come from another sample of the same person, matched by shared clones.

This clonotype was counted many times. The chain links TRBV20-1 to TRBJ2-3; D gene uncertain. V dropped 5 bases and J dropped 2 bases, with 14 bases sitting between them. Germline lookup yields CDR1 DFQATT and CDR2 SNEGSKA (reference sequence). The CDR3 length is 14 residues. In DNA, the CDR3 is TGCAGTGCTCGGGTTGGCTACTCCACAGATACGCAGTATTTT. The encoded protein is CSARVGYSTDTQYF.

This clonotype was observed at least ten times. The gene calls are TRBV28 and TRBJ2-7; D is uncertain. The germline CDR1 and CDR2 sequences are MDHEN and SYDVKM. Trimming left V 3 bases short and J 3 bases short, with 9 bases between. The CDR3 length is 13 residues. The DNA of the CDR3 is TGTGCCAGCAGTTTCAGGTATAACTACGAGCAGTACTTC. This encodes CASSFRYNYEQYF.

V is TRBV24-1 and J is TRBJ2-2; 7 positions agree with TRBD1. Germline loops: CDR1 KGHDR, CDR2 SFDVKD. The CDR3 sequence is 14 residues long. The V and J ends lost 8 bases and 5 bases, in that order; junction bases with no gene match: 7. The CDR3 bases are TGTGCCACCAAGGTACAGGGGATGACCGGGGAGCTGTTTTTT. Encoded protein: CATKVQGMTGELFF.

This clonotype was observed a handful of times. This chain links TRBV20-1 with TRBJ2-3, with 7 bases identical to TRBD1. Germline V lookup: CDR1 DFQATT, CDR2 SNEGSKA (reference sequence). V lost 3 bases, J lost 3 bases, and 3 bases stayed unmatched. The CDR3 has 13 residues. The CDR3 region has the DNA TGCAGTGCTAGGGACAGGATGACAGATACGCAGTATTTT. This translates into CSARDRMTDTQYF.

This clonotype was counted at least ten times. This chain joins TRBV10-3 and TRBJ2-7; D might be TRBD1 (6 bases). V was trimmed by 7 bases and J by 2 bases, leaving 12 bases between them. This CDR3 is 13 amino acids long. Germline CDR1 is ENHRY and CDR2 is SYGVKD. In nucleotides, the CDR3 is TGTGCCATCAAGGGGGAATTTACCTACGAGCAGTACTTC. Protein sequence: CAIKGEFTYEQYF.

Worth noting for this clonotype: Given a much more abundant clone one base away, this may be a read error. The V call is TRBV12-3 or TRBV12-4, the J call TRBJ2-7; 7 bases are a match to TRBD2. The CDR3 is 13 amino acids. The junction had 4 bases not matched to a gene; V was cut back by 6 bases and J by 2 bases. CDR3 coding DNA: TGTGCCAGCAGCGGGGCGGGGGCCTACGAGCAGTACTTC. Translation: CASSGAGAYEQYF.

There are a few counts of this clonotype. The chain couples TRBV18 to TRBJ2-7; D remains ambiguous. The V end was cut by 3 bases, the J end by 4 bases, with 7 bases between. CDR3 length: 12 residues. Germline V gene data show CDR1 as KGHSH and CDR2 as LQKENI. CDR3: CASSPNYYEQYF. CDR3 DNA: TGTGCCAGCTCACCCAACTATTACGAGCAGTACTTC.

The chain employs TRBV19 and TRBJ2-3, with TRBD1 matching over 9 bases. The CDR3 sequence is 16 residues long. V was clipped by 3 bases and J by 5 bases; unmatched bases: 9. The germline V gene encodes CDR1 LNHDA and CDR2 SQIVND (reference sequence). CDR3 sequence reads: CASSIGGTGFGDTQYF. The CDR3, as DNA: TGTGCCAGTAGTATTGGAGGGACAGGGTTTGGAGATACGCAGTATTTT.

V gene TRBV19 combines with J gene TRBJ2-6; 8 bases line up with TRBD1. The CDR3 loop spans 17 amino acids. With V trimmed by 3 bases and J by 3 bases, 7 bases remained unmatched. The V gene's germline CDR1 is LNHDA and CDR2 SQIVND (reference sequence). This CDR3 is CASSIDQGAYGANVLTF. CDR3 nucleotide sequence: TGTGCCAGTAGTATCGACCAGGGGGCGTATGGGGCCAACGTCCTGACTTTC.

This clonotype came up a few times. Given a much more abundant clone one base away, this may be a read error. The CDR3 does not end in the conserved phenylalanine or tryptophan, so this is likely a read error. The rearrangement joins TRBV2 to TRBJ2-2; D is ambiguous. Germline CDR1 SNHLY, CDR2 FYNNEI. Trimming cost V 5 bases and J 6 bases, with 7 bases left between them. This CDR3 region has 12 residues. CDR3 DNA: TGTGCCAGCAGTTTGGATGCCGGGGAGCTGTTTCTT. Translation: CASSLDAGELFL.

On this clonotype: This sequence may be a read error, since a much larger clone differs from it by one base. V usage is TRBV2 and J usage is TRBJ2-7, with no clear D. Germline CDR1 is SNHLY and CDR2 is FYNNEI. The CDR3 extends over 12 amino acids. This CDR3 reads CASSAPSYERYF. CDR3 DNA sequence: TGTGCCAGCAGTGCCCCGTCCTACGAGCGGTACTTC.

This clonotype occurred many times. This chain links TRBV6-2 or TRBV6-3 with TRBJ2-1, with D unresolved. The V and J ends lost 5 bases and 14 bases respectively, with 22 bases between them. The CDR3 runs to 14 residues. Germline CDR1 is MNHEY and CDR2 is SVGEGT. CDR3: CASSEEVRTSAKFF. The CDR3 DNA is TGTGCCAGCAGTGAAGAGGTCCGGACCTCCGCCAAGTTCTTC.

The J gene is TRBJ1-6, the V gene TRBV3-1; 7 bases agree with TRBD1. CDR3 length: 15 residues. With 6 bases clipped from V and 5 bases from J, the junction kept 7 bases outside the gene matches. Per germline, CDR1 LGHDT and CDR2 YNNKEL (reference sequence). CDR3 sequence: CASSRQGNNNSPLHF. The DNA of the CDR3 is TGTGCCAGCAGTCGACAGGGTAACAATAATTCACCCCTCCACTTT.

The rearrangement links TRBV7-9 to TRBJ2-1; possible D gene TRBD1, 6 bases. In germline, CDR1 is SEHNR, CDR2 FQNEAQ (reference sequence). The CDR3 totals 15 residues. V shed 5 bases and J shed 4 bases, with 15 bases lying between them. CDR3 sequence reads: CASSLRQEAYNEQFF. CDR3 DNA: TGTGCCAGCAGCCTAAGACAGGAGGCTTACAATGAGCAGTTCTTC.

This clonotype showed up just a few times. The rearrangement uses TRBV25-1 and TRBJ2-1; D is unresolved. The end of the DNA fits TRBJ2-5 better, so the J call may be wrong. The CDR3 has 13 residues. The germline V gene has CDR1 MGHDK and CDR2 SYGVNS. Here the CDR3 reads CASTGRLRETQYF. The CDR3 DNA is TGTGCCAGCACTGGACGCCTGAGAGAGACCCAGTACTTC.

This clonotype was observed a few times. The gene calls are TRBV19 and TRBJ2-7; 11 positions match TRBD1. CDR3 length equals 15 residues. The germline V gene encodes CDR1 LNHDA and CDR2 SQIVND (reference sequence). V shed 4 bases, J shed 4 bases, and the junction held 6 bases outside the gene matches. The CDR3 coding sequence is TGTGCCAGTAGTACGGCCGGGACAGGGGGGTACGAGCAGTACTTC. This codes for CASSTAGTGGYEQYF. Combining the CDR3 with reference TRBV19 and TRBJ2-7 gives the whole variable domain DGGITQSPKYLFRKEGQNVTLSCEQNLNHDAMYWYRQDPGQGLRLIYYSQIVNDFQKGDIAEGYSVSREKKESFPLTVTSAQKNPTAFYLCASSTAGTGGYEQYFGPGTRLTVT.